This TCR beta chain is drawn from a study of T cell responses to AZD1222 COVID-19 vaccine. Study findings and constraints: Donors in the cohort were predominantly white British and more often female, and clonal diversity was possibly underestimated.

Repertoires were generated with immunoSEQ multiplex PCR, while TCRdb's copy carries only in-frame clones and drops some. The sample records fewer than 40,000 clones, approximately 85% being singletons. V lost 6 bases and J 10 bases, leaving 18 bases between the germline ends. The CDR3 is made up of 12 amino acids. In germline, CDR1 is SQVTM, CDR2 ANQGSEA. On this clone itself: Its antigen is unknown.

The chain is built from TRBV29-1 and TRBJ1-2; the D gene is possibly TRBD1 (6 bases). The specimen was peripheral blood, collected 28 days after the second dose of the MenACWY control vaccine. The TCR originated in an adult who received the MenACWY meningococcal vaccine as a control. The CDR3 reads CSVTDPGQIYTF. The DNA of the CDR3 is TGCAGCGTGACCGATCCGGGACAAATCTACACCTTC.